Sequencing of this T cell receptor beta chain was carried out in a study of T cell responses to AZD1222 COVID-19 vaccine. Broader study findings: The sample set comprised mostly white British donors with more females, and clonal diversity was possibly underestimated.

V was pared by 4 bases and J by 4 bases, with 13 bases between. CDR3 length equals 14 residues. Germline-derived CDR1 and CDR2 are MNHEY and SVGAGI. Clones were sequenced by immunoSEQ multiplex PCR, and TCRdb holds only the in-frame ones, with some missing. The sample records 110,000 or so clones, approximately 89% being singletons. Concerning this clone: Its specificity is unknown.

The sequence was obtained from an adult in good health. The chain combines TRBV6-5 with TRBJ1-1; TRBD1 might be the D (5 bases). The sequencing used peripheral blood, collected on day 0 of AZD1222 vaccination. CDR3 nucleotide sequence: TGTGCCAGCAGTTCGGACAACCTTCGCACTGAAGCTTTCTTT. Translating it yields CASSSDNLRTEAFF.